This is a list of T cell receptor beta chains from one sample in a study of cytomegalovirus exposure and HLA in healthy donors. The assay was immunoSEQ multiplex PCR, and TCRdb's table has in-frame clones only and misses some. In the table there are about 190,000 clones, about 77% of which are singletons. Sequencing was carried out using PBMCs. The receptors stem from a man aged 25-40 years in good health and CMV-seropositive. Each CDR3 is given with its conserved first and last residue. The D gene is left open where the match is weak. Size tells how often a clone was seen (once, few, many) or the class of an expanded clone, and some rows leave it out.

cdr3_length: 15; d_call: TRBD2; j_call: TRBJ2-1; clone_size: -; v_call: TRBV5-1; cdr3_aa: CASSVLAGDYDEQFF; cdr3_nt: TGCGCCAGCAGCGTGCTAGCGGGAGATTACGATGAGCAGTTCTTC
cdr3_length: 14; d_call: -; j_call: TRBJ2-1; clone_size: -; v_call: TRBV5-5; cdr3_aa: CASSLAGGHNEQFF; cdr3_nt: TGTGCCAGCAGCTTGGCCGGAGGCCACAATGAGCAGTTCTTC
cdr3_length: 14; d_call: TRBD1; j_call: TRBJ1-4; clone_size: -; v_call: TRBV2; cdr3_aa: CASKKTGANEKLFF; cdr3_nt: TGTGCCAGCAAAAAGACAGGGGCTAATGAAAAACTGTTTTTT
cdr3_length: 15; d_call: TRBD1; j_call: TRBJ1-4; clone_size: -; v_call: TRBV27; cdr3_aa: CASSPWDRVNEKLFF; cdr3_nt: TGTGCCAGCAGTCCATGGGACAGGGTGAATGAAAAACTGTTTTTT
cdr3_length: 14; d_call: -; j_call: TRBJ2-1; clone_size: few; v_call: TRBV4-3; cdr3_aa: CASSQARYGDEQFF; cdr3_nt: TGCGCCAGCAGCCAAGCTAGATACGGGGATGAGCAGTTCTTC
cdr3_length: 13; d_call: -; j_call: TRBJ1-2; clone_size: -; v_call: TRBV15; cdr3_aa: CATSRSRQDGYTF; cdr3_nt: TGTGCCACCAGCAGATCAAGACAGGATGGCTACACCTTC
cdr3_length: 15; d_call: -; j_call: TRBJ2-5; clone_size: -; v_call: TRBV18; cdr3_aa: CASSPRNPRQETQYF; cdr3_nt: TGTGCCAGCTCACCACGTAACCCGAGGCAAGAGACCCAGTACTTC
cdr3_length: 16; d_call: TRBD1; j_call: TRBJ2-3; clone_size: -; v_call: TRBV28; cdr3_aa: CASSRGQGGWTDTQYF; cdr3_nt: TGTGCCAGCAGTCGCGGACAGGGAGGATGGACAGATACGCAGTATTTT
cdr3_length: 15; d_call: -; j_call: TRBJ1-4; clone_size: few; v_call: TRBV7-9; cdr3_aa: CASSPSRPGMEKLFF; cdr3_nt: TGTGCCAGCAGCCCTAGTCGTCCAGGGATGGAAAAACTGTTTTTT
cdr3_length: 14; d_call: -; j_call: TRBJ1-2; clone_size: -; v_call: TRBV5-6; cdr3_aa: CASSFGRGLDGYTF; cdr3_nt: TGTGCCAGCAGCTTCGGGCGGGGCCTGGATGGCTACACCTTC
cdr3_length: 14; d_call: TRBD2; j_call: TRBJ2-2; clone_size: -; v_call: TRBV27; cdr3_aa: CATRPGTSYPELFF; cdr3_nt: TGTGCCACCAGACCGGGGACTAGCTACCCGGAGCTGTTTTTT
cdr3_length: 11; d_call: -; j_call: TRBJ2-7; clone_size: -; v_call: TRBV6-6; cdr3_aa: CASGLRGEQYF; cdr3_nt: TGTGCCAGCGGGCTACGGGGCGAGCAGTACTTC
cdr3_length: 14; d_call: -; j_call: TRBJ1-6; clone_size: -; v_call: TRBV5-1; cdr3_aa: CASSSFIQAPTLHF; cdr3_nt: TGCGCCAGCAGCTCCTTCATACAGGCTCCCACCCTCCACTTT
cdr3_length: 12; d_call: -; j_call: TRBJ1-3; clone_size: once; v_call: TRBV7-8; cdr3_aa: CASGRSGNTIYF; cdr3_nt: TGTGCCAGCGGCCGATCTGGAAACACCATATATTTT
cdr3_length: 13; d_call: -; j_call: TRBJ1-1; clone_size: -; v_call: TRBV2; cdr3_aa: CASIGGENTEAFF; cdr3_nt: TGTGCCAGCATAGGAGGAGAGAACACTGAAGCTTTCTTT
cdr3_length: 16; d_call: TRBD2; j_call: TRBJ2-5; clone_size: -; v_call: TRBV5-1; cdr3_aa: CASSLGNSGSGETQYF; cdr3_nt: TGCGCCAGCAGCCTTGGGAATAGCGGGAGTGGAGAGACCCAGTACTTC
cdr3_length: 14; d_call: TRBD2; j_call: TRBJ2-7; clone_size: -; v_call: TRBV30; cdr3_aa: CAWSAALAGGVTNF; cdr3_nt: TGTGCCTGGAGTGCCGCCCTCGCCGGGGGGGTAACGAACTTC
cdr3_length: 15; d_call: -; j_call: TRBJ1-2; clone_size: -; v_call: TRBV6-6; cdr3_aa: CASRASFRVNYGYTF; cdr3_nt: TGTGCCAGCAGGGCCTCGTTCAGGGTTAACTATGGCTACACCTTC
cdr3_length: 14; d_call: -; j_call: TRBJ2-1; clone_size: -; v_call: TRBV10-3; cdr3_aa: CAICPGQSYNEQFF; cdr3_nt: TGTGCCATCTGCCCAGGACAAAGCTACAATGAGCAGTTCTTC
cdr3_length: 13; d_call: -; j_call: TRBJ1-5; clone_size: -; v_call: TRBV30; cdr3_aa: CAWSGQVDQPQHF; cdr3_nt: TGTGCCTGGAGTGGACAGGTCGATCAGCCCCAGCATTTT
cdr3_length: 20; d_call: TRBD2; j_call: TRBJ2-7; clone_size: -; v_call: TRBV9; cdr3_aa: CASSPRPPGLAGAFANEQYF; cdr3_nt: TGTGCCAGCAGCCCAAGGCCCCCGGGACTAGCGGGAGCGTTCGCGAACGAGCAGTACTTC
cdr3_length: 13; d_call: -; j_call: TRBJ2-1; clone_size: -; v_call: TRBV5-6; cdr3_aa: CASSYGLFNEQFF; cdr3_nt: TGTGCCAGCAGCTACGGACTATTCAATGAGCAGTTCTTC
cdr3_length: 15; d_call: -; j_call: TRBJ2-7; clone_size: -; v_call: TRBV4-3; cdr3_aa: CASSQDRGLSYEQYF; cdr3_nt: TGCGCCAGCAGCCAAGACAGGGGCCTCTCCTACGAGCAGTACTTC
cdr3_length: 15; d_call: -; j_call: TRBJ2-1; clone_size: -; v_call: TRBV30; cdr3_aa: CAWRATGRLYNEQFF; cdr3_nt: TGTGCCTGGAGGGCGACAGGACGACTCTACAATGAGCAGTTCTTC
cdr3_length: 14; d_call: TRBD1; j_call: TRBJ1-2; clone_size: -; v_call: TRBV29-1; cdr3_aa: CSVDRQGVGYGYTF; cdr3_nt: TGCAGCGTAGACCGACAGGGGGTTGGCTATGGCTACACCTTC
cdr3_length: 16; d_call: TRBD2; j_call: TRBJ2-7; clone_size: once; v_call: TRBV5-4; cdr3_aa: CASSPGGTSSIYEQYF; cdr3_nt: TGTGCCAGCAGCCCCGGCGGGACTAGCAGTATCTACGAGCAGTACTTC
cdr3_length: 14; d_call: TRBD2; j_call: TRBJ2-7; clone_size: -; v_call: TRBV7-2; cdr3_aa: CASSPTSGSYEQYF; cdr3_nt: TGTGCCAGCAGCCCGACTAGCGGATCCTACGAGCAGTACTTC
cdr3_length: 14; d_call: -; j_call: TRBJ2-2; clone_size: -; v_call: TRBV10-3; cdr3_aa: CAISVGQNTGELFF; cdr3_nt: TGTGCCATCAGTGTGGGACAGAACACCGGGGAGCTGTTTTTT
cdr3_length: 16; d_call: TRBD1; j_call: TRBJ1-1; clone_size: -; v_call: TRBV27; cdr3_aa: CASSPPRGDSNTEAFF; cdr3_nt: TGTGCCAGCAGTCCCCCCAGGGGGGATTCGAACACTGAAGCTTTCTTT
cdr3_length: 15; d_call: -; j_call: TRBJ2-1; clone_size: -; v_call: TRBV7-9; cdr3_aa: CASSPRVVAYNEQFF; cdr3_nt: TGTGCCAGCAGCCCCCGGGTGGTAGCCTACAATGAGCAGTTCTTC
cdr3_length: 14; d_call: -; j_call: TRBJ2-7; clone_size: -; v_call: TRBV5-4; cdr3_aa: CASSLAAGSYEQYF; cdr3_nt: TGTGCCAGCAGCTTGGCGGCAGGTTCCTACGAGCAGTACTTC